The 5 T cell receptor beta chains below were found in one sample sequenced in a study of T cell responses to AZD1222 COVID-19 vaccine (dated by TCRdb to about 2021). The intended sense of this specimen's time point label: about 28 days (+/-7) after the second vaccine dose. Library generation was performed with the immunoSEQ multiplex PCR assay. TCRdb took this table from immuneACCESS and kept in-frame rearrangements with V and J called. Such tables lack part of the clones; where checked against another copy, unresolved V genes explain under half of the gap, and the rest is unexplained. For this sample the table gives roughly 120,000 clones, of which about 89% were detected only once. Clones ranked in the top ten supply roughly 7% of the sample. The material sequenced was peripheral blood, taken 28 days after the second AZD1222 dose. The receptors come from an adult who received the AZD1222 COVID-19 vaccine.

The J gene is TRBJ1-3, the V gene TRBV28; tentatively, D is TRBD1 (6 bases). Trimming stripped 1 base from V and 3 bases from J, with 16 bases between. The CDR3 covers 17 residues. Per germline, CDR1 MDHEN and CDR2 SYDVKM. CDR3 in DNA: TGTGCCAGCAGTTTATTCGGGGGGCCCGGGCTTGGAAACACCATATATTTT. Translating gives CASSLFGGPGLGNTIYF.

V and J are TRBV24-1 and TRBJ1-2, with 9 positions matching TRBD1. Trimming at V came to 4 bases and at J to 6 bases, leaving 14 bases not matched to a gene. Per germline, CDR1 KGHDR and CDR2 SFDVKD. The CDR3 covers 17 residues. CDR3 loop: CATSDTGTGRRINGYTF. As DNA, the CDR3 is TGTGCCACCAGTGACACCGGGACAGGGCGGCGGATCAATGGCTACACCTTC.

On this clone: Other DNA sequences from this sample encode an identical CDR3 as well. The CDR3 sequence: CASSLVAGNTIYF. CDR3 DNA: TGTGCCAGCAGTTTGGTGGCCGGAAACACCATATATTTT. The V gene is TRBV28, the J gene TRBJ1-3, with unresolved D. V was cut by 3 bases and J by 4 bases, with 7 bases left in between. The germline V gene encodes CDR1 MDHEN and CDR2 SYDVKM. The CDR3 sequence is 13 residues long.

The chain has TRBV19 and TRBJ1-6; 7 nucleotides line up with TRBD1. The CDR3 extends over 16 amino acids. Looked up from germline, CDR1 is LNHDA and CDR2 is SQIVND (reference sequence). V lost 3 bases and J lost 7; bases outside the gene matches: 9. The CDR3 nucleotides are TGTGCCAGTAGTATCTCGCAGGGGGGCTTCAATTCACCCCTCCACTTT. Encoded protein: CASSISQGGFNSPLHF.

The gene calls are TRBV25-1 and TRBJ1-6; D remains ambiguous. The germline V gene encodes CDR1 MGHDK and CDR2 SYGVNS. CDR3 length equals 13 residues. V was shortened by 1 base and J by 8 bases, with 6 bases between the two germline ends. CDR3 amino acids: CASSELRDSPLHF. CDR3 nucleotide sequence: TGTGCCAGCAGTGAATTGCGGGATTCACCCCTCCACTTT.